The 30 T cell receptor beta chains given below trace back to one sample, sequenced in a study of cytomegalovirus exposure and HLA in healthy donors. Primers for the PCR totalled 60 Vbeta and 13 Jbeta. TCRdb's table, derived via immunoSEQ multiplex PCR, lists solely in-frame clones and lacks some. The repertoire has 85,000 to 130,000 clones, over 70% of them found once; the top ten carry roughly 3%. The sequenced sample was PBMCs. The receptors originated from a male donor in good health and CMV-seropositive.

The chain links TRBV5-1 to TRBJ1-2; TRBD1 is a possible D gene (5 bases). This CDR3 has 18 amino acids. The germline V and J ends were trimmed by 6 bases and 5 bases, with 29 bases remaining between them. Germline CDR1 and CDR2: SGHRS and YFSETQ. In DNA, the CDR3 is TGCGCCAGCACCCGAACCGGGCCAAACGATCGAAGGGGTTATGGCTACACCTTC. Its protein product is CASTRTGPNDRRGYGYTF. Filled out from reference TRBV5-1 and TRBJ1-2, the complete variable domain reads KAGVTQTPRYLIKTRGQQVTLSCSPISGHRSVSWYQQTPGQGLQFLFEYFSETQRNKGNFPGRFSGRQFSNSRSEMNVSTLELGDSALYLCASTRTGPNDRRGYGYTFGSGTRLTVV.

CDR3 coding DNA: TGTGCCAGCAGCTTAGCCGGAGGACAGTGTGTTGCTTTCTTT. This encodes CASSLAGGQCVAFF. The chain is built from TRBV7-9 and TRBJ1-1, with D tentatively TRBD1 (6 bases). CDR1 and CDR2 (germline): SEHNR, FQNEAQ (reference sequence). The CDR3 runs to 14 residues. Trimming stripped 0 bases from V and 11 bases from J, with 16 bases between. Full variable domain (outside the CDR3, taken from reference TRBV7-9 and TRBJ1-1): DTGVSQNPRHKITKRGQNVTFRCDPISEHNRLYWYRQTLGQGPEFLTYFQNEAQLEKSRLLSDRFSAERPKGSFSTLEIQRTEQGDSAMYLCASSLAGGQCVAFFGQGTRLTVV.

The chain uses TRBV9 and TRBJ2-7; 7 nucleotides agree with TRBD2. The CDR3 extends over 16 amino acids. V was clipped by 0 bases and J by 2 bases; unmatched bases: 8. The germline V gene encodes CDR1 SGDLS and CDR2 YYNGEE. The CDR3, as DNA: TGTGCCAGCAGCGTAGCCGGGACTAATCCCGCCTACGAGCAGTACTTC. It specifies CASSVAGTNPAYEQYF.

V usage is TRBV4-3 and J usage is TRBJ1-5; D is unclear. Germline-derived CDR1 and CDR2 are LGHNA and YSLEER. The CDR3 sequence is 15 residues long. Trimming took 3 bases from V and 5 from J, leaving 14 bases between them. The CDR3 here is CASSHYLGEDQPQHF. The CDR3 DNA sequence: TGCGCCAGCAGCCACTACCTCGGGGAGGATCAGCCCCAGCATTTT.

The V and J genes are TRBV6-5 and TRBJ1-5; a possible D gene is TRBD1 (5 bases). This CDR3 region has 13 residues. V was shortened by 6 bases and J by 6 bases, with 12 bases between the two germline ends. The germline gives CDR1 MNHEY, CDR2 SVGAGI. The CDR3: CASSYNQGQPQHF. CDR3 sequence (DNA): TGTGCCAGCAGCTATAACCAGGGTCAGCCCCAGCATTTT.

This chain joins TRBV5-1 and TRBJ1-1, with D tentatively TRBD1 (5 bases). Germline lookup yields CDR1 SGHRS and CDR2 YFSETQ. The CDR3 runs to 13 residues. V was cut by 1 base and J by 1 base, with 5 bases left in between. CDR3 sequence reads: CASSLQGNTEAFF. DNA for the CDR3: TGCGCCAGCAGCTTGCAGGGGAACACTGAAGCTTTCTTT.

The chain joins TRBV7-2 to TRBJ2-1; possible D gene TRBD2, 5 bases. From germline, CDR1 is SGHTA and CDR2 FQGNSA. V lost 0 bases and J lost 0, with 12 bases in between. The CDR3 totals 17 residues. CDR3 in amino acids: CASSLARRLLSYNEQFF. The CDR3 bases are TGTGCCAGCAGCTTAGCGCGCAGACTACTCTCCTACAATGAGCAGTTCTTC.

This clone was counted a few times. The chain employs TRBV6-5 and TRBJ1-2; D is possibly TRBD1 (6 bases). The V gene's germline CDR1 is MNHEY and CDR2 SVGAGI. Trimming pared 2 bases from V and 5 bases from J, leaving 18 bases between. The CDR3 has 16 residues. CDR3 in DNA: TGTGCCAGCAGTTACCCTGACCGCGACAGGTGGTATGGCTACACCTTC. Protein sequence: CASSYPDRDRWYGYTF.

In DNA, the CDR3 is TGTGCCAGCAGCCCTGGGGACATCAGCCAGCCCCAGCATTTT. It encodes CASSPGDISQPQHF. V is TRBV7-9 and J is TRBJ1-5; D is perhaps TRBD1 (6 bases). The V gene lost 5 bases and the J gene lost 7 bases, with 15 bases spanning the gap. The V gene's germline CDR1 is SEHNR and CDR2 FQNEAQ (reference sequence). This CDR3 contains 14 residues.

CDR3 bases: TGTGCCAGCAGTGTCAGGGGGAATCAGCCCCAGCATTTT. Protein sequence: CASSVRGNQPQHF. This rearrangement joins TRBV7-2 to TRBJ1-5; 7 bases map to TRBD1. CDR1 is SGHTA and CDR2 is FQGNSA in the germline V gene. Trimming took 6 bases from V and 4 from J; bases not matched to a gene: 3. CDR3 length: 13 residues.

The chain employs TRBV20-1 and TRBJ1-1; D ambiguous. This CDR3 has 10 residues. Germline V lookup: CDR1 DFQATT, CDR2 SNEGSKA (reference sequence). CDR3 in amino acids: CRGSSTEAFF. For the CDR3, the DNA is TGCAGGGGCTCGAGCACTGAAGCTTTCTTT.

The V and J genes are TRBV7-2 and TRBJ2-4; 8 bases are shared with TRBD1. This CDR3 comprises 14 residues. The junction had 6 bases not matched to a gene; V was cut back by 5 bases and J by 6 bases. Germline V gene data show CDR1 as SGHTA and CDR2 as FQGNSA. This CDR3 is CASSLGQGRNIQYF. CDR3 nucleotides: TGTGCCAGCAGCCTCGGACAGGGAAGAAACATTCAGTACTTC.

This clone has a handful of counts. The V gene is TRBV21-1, the J gene TRBJ2-2; TRBD2, the table's D call, lacks a check against the DNA. TRBV21-1 is a documented pseudogene. The CDR3 sequence is 14 residues long. The CDR3 region is CARNWERRTGELFF. In nucleotides, the CDR3 is TGTGCCAGAAACTGGGAGCGTCGCACCGGGGAGCTGTTTTTT.

The gene calls are TRBV7-2 and TRBJ2-7; 10 nucleotides agree with TRBD1. The CDR3 covers 15 residues. V was pared by 5 bases and J by 3 bases, with 7 bases of the junction left unmatched. Per germline, CDR1 SGHTA and CDR2 FQGNSA. The CDR3 is CASSPSGTGVYEQYF. The CDR3 DNA is TGTGCCAGCAGCCCCTCCGGGACAGGGGTCTACGAGCAGTACTTC.

J is TRBJ2-3 and V is TRBV6-6; 16 bases line up with TRBD2. V was pared by 6 bases and J by 5 bases, with 5 bases of the junction left unmatched. This CDR3 has 16 residues. Germline-derived CDR1 and CDR2 are MNHNY and SVGAGI (reference sequence). CDR3 bases: TGTGCCAGCAGCTCCGGGACTAGCGGGAGGGGAGATACGCAGTATTTT. Translation: CASSSGTSGRGDTQYF.

The chain uses TRBV5-4 and TRBJ2-2, with 7 bases lining up with TRBD1. CDR3 length: 17 amino acids. Trimming cost V 3 bases and J 3 bases; bases outside gene matches: 11. The germline CDR1 and CDR2 sequences are SGHNT and YYREEE (reference sequence). This CDR3 is CASSSDRVGVYTGELFF. The CDR3 DNA reads as TGTGCCAGCAGCTCCGACAGGGTGGGAGTTTACACCGGGGAGCTGTTTTTT.

This sequence joins TRBV4-1 and TRBJ1-2; D remains ambiguous. CDR3 length: 14 residues. Germline CDR1 reads MGHRA; CDR2 reads YSYEKL. Trimming took off 0 bases at V and 4 bases at J, with 9 bases between the two ends. DNA for the CDR3: TGCGCCAGCAGCCAAGAGGGCGGAGGCTATGGCTACACCTTC. It encodes CASSQEGGGYGYTF.

V and J are TRBV29-1 and TRBJ2-7, with D perhaps TRBD1 (8 bases). Germline V gene sequence: CDR1 SQVTM, CDR2 ANQGSEA. V shed 7 bases and J shed 5 bases, with 21 bases lying between them. CDR3 size: 14 residues. CDR3 DNA: TGCAGCGGGGGGGGCGGACAGGGAGTTGACGAGCAGTACTTC. It codes for CSGGGGQGVDEQYF.

This clone has just a few counts. The V call is TRBV6-5, the J call TRBJ2-7; TRBD2 is a possible D gene (5 bases). Germline CDR1 is MNHEY and CDR2 is SVGAGI. This CDR3 has 13 amino acids. V lost 2 bases, J lost 7 bases, and 12 bases lay in between. DNA of the CDR3: TGTGCCAGCAGTTACCGGGGTGCCTGTGAGCAGTACTTC. The encoded protein is CASSYRGACEQYF.

J is TRBJ1-4 and V is TRBV11-2; D possibly corresponds to TRBD1 (6 bases). The CDR3 has 14 residues. CDR1 is SGHAT, CDR2 FQNNGV, per germline. Between the trimmed V and J ends, which lost 2 bases and 8 bases, there was a span of 12 bases. CDR3: CASSLRGKGEKLFF. CDR3 nucleotide sequence: TGTGCCAGCAGCTTAAGGGGGAAAGGAGAAAAACTGTTTTTT.

The rearrangement joins TRBV27 to TRBJ2-7; D may be TRBD2 (6 bases). V lost 2 bases and J 0 bases, leaving 20 bases between the germline ends. CDR1 and CDR2 (germline): MNHEY, SMNVEV (reference sequence). The CDR3 loop spans 18 amino acids. The CDR3 region is CASSLSLGGGTVSYEQYF. The CDR3, as DNA: TGTGCCAGCAGTTTAAGTTTGGGTGGGGGGACTGTCTCCTACGAGCAGTACTTC.

V and J are TRBV19 and TRBJ2-1, with TRBD2 matching over 13 bases. V lost 7 bases, J lost 7 bases, and 7 bases stayed unmatched. Per the germline V gene, CDR1 is LNHDA and CDR2 is SQIVND (reference sequence). This CDR3 is 15 amino acids long. The CDR3 loop reads CASIRTSGSVNEQFF. CDR3 bases: TGTGCCAGTATACGGACTAGCGGGAGTGTAAATGAGCAGTTCTTC.

CDR3 in amino acids: CASSLRALARSSYEQYF. CDR3 DNA sequence: TGCGCCAGCAGCTTGCGGGCACTAGCGCGGAGCTCCTACGAGCAGTACTTC. The V and J genes are TRBV5-1 and TRBJ2-5; 7 bases are shared with TRBD2. The last part of the DNA fits TRBJ2-7 better; the J call may be wrong. The CDR3 covers 17 residues. Germline CDR1 is SGHRS and CDR2 is YFSETQ.

The chain uses TRBV9 and TRBJ1-2; 10 bases are shared with TRBD1. There are 14 residues in the CDR3. CDR1 SGDLS and CDR2 YYNGEE come from the germline V gene. V was clipped by 4 bases and J by 7 bases; unmatched bases: 7. CDR3: CASSLTTGGSGYTF. In nucleotides, the CDR3 is TGTGCCAGCAGCTTAACGACAGGGGGCTCTGGCTACACCTTC.

The V and J genes are TRBV5-6 and TRBJ2-3; D is perhaps TRBD2 (6 bases). V was pared by 5 bases and J by 13 bases, with 17 bases between. The germline V gene has CDR1 SGHDT and CDR2 YYEEEE. CDR3 length equals 12 residues. DNA for the CDR3: TGTGCCAGCAGGGGAGTGGGAGGTGTTAAGTATTTT. Translation gives CASRGVGGVKYF. Full variable domain (rest looked up from reference TRBV5-6 and TRBJ2-3): DAGVTQSPTHLIKTRGQQVTLRCSPKSGHDTVSWYQQALGQGPQFIFQYYEEEERQRGNFPDRFSGHQFPNYSSELNVNALLLGDSALYLCASRGVGGVKYFGPGTRLTVL.

The chain recombines TRBV5-1 with TRBJ2-1; 13 nucleotides align to TRBD2. The CDR3 totals 16 residues. Unmatched junction bases numbered 4, after V lost 0 bases and J lost 7 bases. Germline CDR1 is SGHRS and CDR2 is YFSETQ. CDR3 nucleotide sequence: TGCGCCAGCAGCTTGGAACTAGCGGGAGGGCCGAATGAGCAGTTCTTC. Its translation: CASSLELAGGPNEQFF.

Concerning this clone itself: One junction end does not reproduce the germline sequence, and a read error may be involved. The rearrangement uses TRBV19 and TRBJ1-1; 7 bases are shared with TRBD1. Germline CDR1 LNHDA, CDR2 SQIVND (reference sequence). This CDR3 comprises 15 residues. Here the CDR3 reads CASSILGTDLTGAFF. The CDR3 DNA sequence: TGTGCCAGTAGTATCCTTGGGACAGATTTGACTGGAGCTTTCTTT.

The chain joins TRBV7-9 to TRBJ1-4; 8 bases match TRBD1. V lost 3 bases, J lost 3 bases, and 3 bases stayed unmatched. Germline CDR1 and CDR2: SEHNR and FQNEAQ (reference sequence). The CDR3 totals 15 residues. The CDR3 spells CASSLTGAANEKLFF. CDR3 DNA sequence: TGTGCCAGCAGCTTGACAGGGGCAGCTAATGAAAAACTGTTTTTT. Full variable domain (outside the CDR3, taken from reference TRBV7-9 and TRBJ1-4): DTGVSQNPRHKITKRGQNVTFRCDPISEHNRLYWYRQTLGQGPEFLTYFQNEAQLEKSRLLSDRFSAERPKGSFSTLEIQRTEQGDSAMYLCASSLTGAANEKLFFGSGTQLSVL.

The chain uses TRBV4-1 and TRBJ2-3; a possible D gene is TRBD2 (6 bases). The ends were cut back, 1 base at V and 3 bases at J, with 11 bases in the middle. Germline V gives CDR1 MGHRA, CDR2 YSYEKL. The CDR3 covers 15 residues. This CDR3 reads CASSQVYLATDTQYF. The CDR3 DNA sequence: TGCGCCAGCAGCCAAGTATACCTAGCGACAGATACGCAGTATTTT.

The chain uses TRBV4-3 and TRBJ2-3, with 12 bases identical to TRBD2. The CDR3 length is 18 residues. Germline CDR1 is LGHNA and CDR2 is YSLEER. J was trimmed by 1 base and V by 3 bases; bases with no gene match: 8. The CDR3 DNA sequence: TGCGCCAGCAGCCAGGACCTAGCGGGGGGGCGGCGCACAGATACGCAGTATTTT. Translation: CASSQDLAGGRRTDTQYF.